This T cell receptor (beta chain) was identified during a study of T cells in Graves' hyperthyroidism and ophthalmopathy. Newly diagnosed hyperthyroidism, duration under 2 months, in patients aged 18 to 65. Investigators excluded patients with uncontrolled infection, other autoimmune disease, pregnancy or lactation. Based on clinical symptoms, serum thyroxine and TRAb, thyroid ultrasound and orbital computed tomography, diagnoses were reached. Over 9 ml of fresh peripheral blood supplied the PBMCs. This clonotype was detected many times. The CDR3 regions of TCR beta were amplified from RNA transcripts. The primer set for the first-round RT-PCR of the TCR CDR3 was HTBI. TCRdb re-derived calls from the multiplex PCR reads in MiXCR, one entry per CDR3 protein. The sample has about 360,000 distinct CDR3 sequences; about 19% are singletons. The receptor was derived from a woman aged 18-35 years with Graves' hyperthyroidism. The sample consisted of blood.

This CDR3 reads CASSLILAGSKETQYF. CDR3 coding DNA: TGCGCCAGCAGCTTGATTTTGGCGGGGTCAAAGGAGACCCAGTACTTC. This sequence joins TRBV5-1 and TRBJ2-5, with a weak D call TRBD2 (6 bases). The V end was cut by 1 base, the J end by 5 bases, with 18 bases between. The germline V gene has CDR1 SGHRS and CDR2 YFSETQ. The CDR3 is 16 amino acids. The full variable domain, with the rest looked up from reference TRBV5-1 and TRBJ2-5, is KAGVTQTPRYLIKTRGQQVTLSCSPISGHRSVSWYQQTPGQGLQFLFEYFSETQRNKGNFPGRFSGRQFSNSRSEMNVSTLELGDSALYLCASSLILAGSKETQYFGPGTRLLVL.